What follows is one T cell receptor beta chain and its context. This clone was detected once. Its antigen remains undetermined. No much larger clonotype is one base removed from it; base qualities were not supplied. This CDR3 is also generated by other DNA sequences in the sample. This sample was taken from a study of blood T cell repertoires in COVID-19 (dated by TCRdb to about 2020). In terms of the full investigation: Samples covering the acute and convalescent phases of COVID-19 were provided by collaborators in the United States, Italy and Spain. Samples were obtained from the ongoing ImmuneRACE study (first 160 participants) and from over 1,000 subjects provided by 6 global collaborators. A freely available public database, intended as a resource for researchers studying the immune response to SARS-CoV-2, is where the repertoires were released. A de-identified subject ID, COVID-19 status, age in years and sex were almost always included in the sample metadata. The prospective study material was composed of cDNA or gDNA derived from T cells, B-cell-depleted T cells, or PBMCs. HLA class I and class II types, where available, came from metadata supplied by the sample provider rather than from assay-based typing. Deeply sampled blood TCRbeta repertoires from subjects exposed to, actively infected with, or recovered from COVID-19 were included in the dataset.

Another Seattle source contributed samples from volunteer blood donors who had recovered from COVID-19. Collaborating institutions collected whole blood in K2EDTA tubes following their own protocols. For TCRbeta analysis, collaborators shipped samples in one of three forms: frozen whole blood, isolated PBMCs, or DNA extracted from either of those sample types. Findings and caveats that apply to the study as a whole: The quantity of clinical and demographic metadata differed by source and by participant and was supplied without curation.

The germline V gene supplies CDR1 MNHEY and CDR2 SVGAGI. V gives up 3 bases and J gives up 0 bases, and the segment between their germline ends measures 5 bases. From its cysteine to its phenylalanine, the CDR3 spans 13 amino acids. The entry retains the CDR3 DNA only, 39 bases that are in frame from base 1. The immunoSEQ Assay, a bias-controlled multiplex PCR, was used to amplify TCRbeta CDR3 regions from genomic DNA. Turning to the authors' computational methods: Within the assay, amplification of reference gene primers was used to estimate how many nucleated cells each sample contained. To quantify the absolute abundance of each unique TCRbeta CDR3 rearrangement, sequence reads were collapsed and filtered. For each sample, productive Simpson clonality was calculated by taking the square root of Simpson's diversity index across productive rearrangements. In TCRdb, the immuneACCESS table is reduced to in-frame sequences with V and J assigned. These tables do not hold every clone; where another copy was compared, an unresolved V gene accounts for under half, and the others remain unexplained. D and trimming were read from the DNA, whereas the V and J calls and clone size are those reported in that table. In this sample the table shows a few hundred thousand clones, 85% to 90% of which occur a single time. The top ten constitute about 1% of the sample.

The receptor chain draws on TRBV6-5 and TRBJ1-2, with the D gene not clear enough to name. This TCR was sampled from a woman in her thirties or forties who had recovered from COVID-19. Specimen: peripheral blood. The CDR3 corresponds to CASSYDTNYGYTF. The DNA sequence is TGTGCCAGCAGTTATGACACTAACTATGGCTACACCTTC.